The subject of this entry is one TCR beta chain. A multiplex PCR was run with 60 Vbeta primers and 13 Jbeta primers. Produced via immunoSEQ multiplex PCR; TCRdb's table is partial and in-frame only. The clone table shows just over 150,000 clones, with the ten largest holding under 2.5%. The data were taken from a study of cytomegalovirus exposure and HLA in healthy donors. Germline CDR1 is SGHTA and CDR2 is FQGNSA. The CDR3 is 15 amino acids. The ends were cut back, 1 base at V and 6 bases at J, with 13 bases in the middle. The receptor was derived from a man aged 25 to 45 in good health and CMV-seronegative. The chain carries TRBV7-2 and TRBJ2-1; D unresolved. The sequenced material came from PBMCs. CDR3 in DNA: TGTGCCAGCAGCTTAGAATATGACGCTAGCAATGAGCAGTTCTTC. Translation gives CASSLEYDASNEQFF.